The clone carrying this T cell receptor (beta chain) was seen only a few times. No antigen is known for it. This record comes from a study of vaccination effects on CD4 cells after COVID-19. Regarding the study as a whole: At late timepoints after vaccination, vaccine- and infection-induced clones shrank markedly.

Measured with immunoSEQ multiplex PCR; TCRdb has only the in-frame clones, and not every one. The data hold roughly 76,000 clones, with around 74% observed a single time. Expansion with viral peptide pools was applied to antigen-specific CD4+ T cells by the ViraFEST assay prior to sequencing. Scientists isolated CD4+ T cells after a roughly 9-day culture period ended. Previously uninfected by SARS-CoV-2, the vaccine recipients also showed negative nucleocapsid antibodies. Supplemented with approximately 10 IU/ml IL-2 and about 10 ug/ml peptides, more than 1.5 million PBMC per well were kept in culture. In the cultures, half the medium was exchanged for IL-2 medium on days 3 and 7. This CDR3 has 15 residues. Per the germline V gene, CDR1 is LGHNA and CDR2 is YSLEER. With V trimmed by 0 bases and J by 8 bases, 5 bases remained unmatched.

The chain employs TRBV4-3 and TRBJ1-2, with TRBD1 matching over 11 bases. This sequence was found in a human donor who received a COVID-19 vaccine. The sample here was CD4+ T cells from PBMCs cultured with HCoV-229E spike peptides, taken before COVID-19 vaccination. CDR3: CASSQEGQGAGGYTF. Written as DNA, the CDR3 is TGCGCCAGCAGCCAAGAAGGACAGGGGGCTGGGGGCTACACCTTC.